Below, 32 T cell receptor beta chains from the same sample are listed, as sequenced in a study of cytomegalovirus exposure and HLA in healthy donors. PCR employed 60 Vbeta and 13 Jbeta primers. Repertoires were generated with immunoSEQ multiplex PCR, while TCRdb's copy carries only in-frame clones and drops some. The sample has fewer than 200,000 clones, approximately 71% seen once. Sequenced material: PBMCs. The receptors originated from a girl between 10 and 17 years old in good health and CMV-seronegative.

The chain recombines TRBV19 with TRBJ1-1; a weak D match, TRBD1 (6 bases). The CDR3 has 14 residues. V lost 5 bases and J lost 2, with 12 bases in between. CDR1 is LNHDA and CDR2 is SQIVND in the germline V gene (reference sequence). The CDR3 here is CASSFGGTNTEAFF. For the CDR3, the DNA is TGTGCCAGTAGTTTTGGGGGCACTAACACTGAAGCTTTCTTT.

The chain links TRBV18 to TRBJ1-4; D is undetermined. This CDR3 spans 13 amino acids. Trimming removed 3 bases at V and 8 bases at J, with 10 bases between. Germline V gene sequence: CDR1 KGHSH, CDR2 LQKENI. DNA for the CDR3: TGTGCCAGCTCACCGCAGGCCAGGGAAAAACTGTTTTTT. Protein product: CASSPQAREKLFF.

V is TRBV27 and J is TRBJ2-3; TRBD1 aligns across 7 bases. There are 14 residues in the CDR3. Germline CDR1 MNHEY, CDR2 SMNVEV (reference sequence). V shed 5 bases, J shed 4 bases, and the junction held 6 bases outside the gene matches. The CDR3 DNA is TGTGCCAGCAGTATTCGGACAGGCCCAGATACGCAGTATTTT. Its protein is CASSIRTGPDTQYF.

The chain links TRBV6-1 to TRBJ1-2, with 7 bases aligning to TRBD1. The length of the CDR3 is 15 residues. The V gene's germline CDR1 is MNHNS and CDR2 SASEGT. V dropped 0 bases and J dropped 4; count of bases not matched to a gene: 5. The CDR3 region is CASSEAPDRVYGYTF. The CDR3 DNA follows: TGTGCCAGCAGTGAAGCACCCGACAGGGTCTATGGCTACACCTTC.

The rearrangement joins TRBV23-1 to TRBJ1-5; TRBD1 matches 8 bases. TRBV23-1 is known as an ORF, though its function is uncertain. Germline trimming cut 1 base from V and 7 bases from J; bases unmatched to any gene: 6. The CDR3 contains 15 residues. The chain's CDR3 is CASSQWTGIEQPQHF. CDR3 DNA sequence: TGCGCCAGCAGTCAATGGACAGGGATAGAGCAGCCCCAGCATTTT.

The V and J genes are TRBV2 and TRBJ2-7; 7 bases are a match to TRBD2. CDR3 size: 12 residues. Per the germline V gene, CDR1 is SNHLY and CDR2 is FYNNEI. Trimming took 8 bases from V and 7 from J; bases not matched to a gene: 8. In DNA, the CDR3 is TGTGCCAGCGAACTGGGACTACAGGAGCAGTACTTC. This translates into CASELGLQEQYF.

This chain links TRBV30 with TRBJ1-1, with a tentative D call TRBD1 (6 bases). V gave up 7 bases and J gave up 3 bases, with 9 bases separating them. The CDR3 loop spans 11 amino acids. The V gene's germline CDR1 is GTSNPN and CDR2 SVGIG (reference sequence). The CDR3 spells CASYRDTEAFF. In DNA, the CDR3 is TGTGCCTCTTACAGGGACACTGAAGCTTTCTTT.

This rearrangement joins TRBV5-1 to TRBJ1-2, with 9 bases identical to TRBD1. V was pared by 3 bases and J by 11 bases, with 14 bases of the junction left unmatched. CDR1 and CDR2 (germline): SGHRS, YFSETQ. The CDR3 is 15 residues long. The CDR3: CASSSTLQDRGPYTF. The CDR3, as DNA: TGCGCCAGCAGCTCGACGCTCCAGGACAGGGGACCTTACACCTTC.

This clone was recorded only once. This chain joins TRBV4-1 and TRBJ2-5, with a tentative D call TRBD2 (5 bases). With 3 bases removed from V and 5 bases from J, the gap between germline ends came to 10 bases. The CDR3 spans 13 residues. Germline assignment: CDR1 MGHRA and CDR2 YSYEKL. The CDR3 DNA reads TGCGCCAGCAGCCAGGCCAGAGGGGAGACCCAGTACTTC. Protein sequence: CASSQARGETQYF.

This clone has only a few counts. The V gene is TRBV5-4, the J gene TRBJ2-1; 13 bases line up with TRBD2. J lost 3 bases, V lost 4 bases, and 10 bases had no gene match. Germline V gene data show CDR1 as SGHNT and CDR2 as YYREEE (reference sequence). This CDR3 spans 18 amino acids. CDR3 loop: CASSRSTSGGAGYNEQFF. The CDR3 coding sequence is TGTGCCAGCAGCCGCTCAACTAGCGGGGGGGCCGGCTACAATGAGCAGTTCTTC. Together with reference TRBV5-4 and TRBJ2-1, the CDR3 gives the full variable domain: ETGVTQSPTHLIKTRGQQVTLRCSSQSGHNTVSWYQQALGQGPQFIFQYYREEENGRGNFPPRFSGLQFPNYSSELNVNALELDDSALYLCASSRSTSGGAGYNEQFFGPGTRLTVL.

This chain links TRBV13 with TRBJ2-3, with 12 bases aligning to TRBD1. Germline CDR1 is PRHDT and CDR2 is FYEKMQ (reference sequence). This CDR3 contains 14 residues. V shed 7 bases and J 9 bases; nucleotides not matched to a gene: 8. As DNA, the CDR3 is TGTGCCAGCAAGGGACAGGGGGCCCTGCACACGCAGTATTTT. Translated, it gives CASKGQGALHTQYF.

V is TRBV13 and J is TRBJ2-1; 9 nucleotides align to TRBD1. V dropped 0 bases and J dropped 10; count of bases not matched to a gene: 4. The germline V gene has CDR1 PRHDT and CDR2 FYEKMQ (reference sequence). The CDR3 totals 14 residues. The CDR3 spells CASSLGLTGGEQFF. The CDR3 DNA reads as TGTGCCAGCAGCTTAGGCCTAACAGGGGGCGAGCAGTTCTTC.

The CDR3 sequence is CASRGTSGGTDTQYF. In DNA, the CDR3 is TGTGCCAGCAGGGGAACTAGCGGGGGCACAGATACGCAGTATTTT. The chain carries TRBV28 and TRBJ2-3, with TRBD2 identical over 10 bases. Germline CDR1 and CDR2: MDHEN and SYDVKM. The CDR3 length is 15 residues. V was clipped by 6 bases and J by 1 base; unmatched bases: 4.

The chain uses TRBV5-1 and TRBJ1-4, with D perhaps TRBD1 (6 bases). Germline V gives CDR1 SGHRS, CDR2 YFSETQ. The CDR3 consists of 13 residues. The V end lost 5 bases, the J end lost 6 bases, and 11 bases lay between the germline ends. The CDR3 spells CASRQGGDEKLFF. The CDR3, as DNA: TGCGCCAGCAGACAGGGTGGGGATGAAAAACTGTTTTTT.

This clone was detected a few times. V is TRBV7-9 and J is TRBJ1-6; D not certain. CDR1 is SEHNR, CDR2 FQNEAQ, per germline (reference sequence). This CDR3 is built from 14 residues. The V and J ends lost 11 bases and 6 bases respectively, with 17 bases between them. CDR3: CAGGGSTINSPLHF. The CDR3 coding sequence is TGTGCCGGAGGCGGGTCGACAATTAATTCACCCCTCCACTTT.

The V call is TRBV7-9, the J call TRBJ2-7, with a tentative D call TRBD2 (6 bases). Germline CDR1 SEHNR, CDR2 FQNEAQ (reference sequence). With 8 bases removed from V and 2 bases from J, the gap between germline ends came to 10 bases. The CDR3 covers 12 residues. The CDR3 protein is CASQRGTYEQYF. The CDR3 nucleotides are TGTGCCAGCCAGCGCGGGACCTACGAGCAGTACTTC.

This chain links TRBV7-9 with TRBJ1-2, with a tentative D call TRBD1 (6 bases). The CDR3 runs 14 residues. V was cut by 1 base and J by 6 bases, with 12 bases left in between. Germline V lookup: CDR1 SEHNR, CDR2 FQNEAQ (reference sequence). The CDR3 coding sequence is TGTGCCAGCAGCTTAGTTGGGGGCGCGGATGGCTACACCTTC. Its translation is CASSLVGGADGYTF.

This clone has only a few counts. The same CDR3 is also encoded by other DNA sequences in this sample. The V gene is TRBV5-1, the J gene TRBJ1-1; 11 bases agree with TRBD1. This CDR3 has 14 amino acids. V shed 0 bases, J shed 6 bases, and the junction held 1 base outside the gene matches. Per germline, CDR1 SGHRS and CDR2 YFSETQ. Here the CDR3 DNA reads TGCGCCAGCAGCTTGGGGGACAGGGGGGCTGAAGCTTTCTTT. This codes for CASSLGDRGAEAFF.

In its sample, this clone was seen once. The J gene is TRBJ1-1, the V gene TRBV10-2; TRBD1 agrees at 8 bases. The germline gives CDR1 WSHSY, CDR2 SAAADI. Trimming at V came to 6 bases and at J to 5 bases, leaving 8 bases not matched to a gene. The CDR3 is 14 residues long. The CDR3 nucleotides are TGCGCCAGCAGCCACGACAGGGGAGTGACTGAAGCTTTCTTT. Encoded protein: CASSHDRGVTEAFF.

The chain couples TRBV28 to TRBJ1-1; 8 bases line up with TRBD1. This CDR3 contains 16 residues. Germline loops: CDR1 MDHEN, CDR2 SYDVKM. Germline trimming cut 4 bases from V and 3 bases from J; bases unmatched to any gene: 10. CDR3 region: CASSSGGSEGDTEAFF. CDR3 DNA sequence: TGTGCCAGCAGTTCAGGGGGCTCCGAGGGGGACACTGAAGCTTTCTTT.

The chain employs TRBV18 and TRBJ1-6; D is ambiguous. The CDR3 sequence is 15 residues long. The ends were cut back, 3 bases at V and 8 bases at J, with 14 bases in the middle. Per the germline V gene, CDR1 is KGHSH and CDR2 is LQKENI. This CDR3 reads CASSPTIIGDSPLHF. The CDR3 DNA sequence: TGTGCCAGCTCACCGACAATCATCGGGGATTCACCCCTCCACTTT.

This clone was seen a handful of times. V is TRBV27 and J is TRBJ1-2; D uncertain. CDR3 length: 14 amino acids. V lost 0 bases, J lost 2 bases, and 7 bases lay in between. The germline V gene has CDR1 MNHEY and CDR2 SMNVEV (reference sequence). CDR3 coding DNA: TGTGCCAGCAGTTTATCCACAGACAACTATGGCTACACCTTC. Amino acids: CASSLSTDNYGYTF.

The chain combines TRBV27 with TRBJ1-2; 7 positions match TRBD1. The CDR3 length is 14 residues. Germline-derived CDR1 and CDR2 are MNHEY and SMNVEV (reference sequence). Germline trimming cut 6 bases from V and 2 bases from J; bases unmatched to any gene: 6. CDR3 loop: CASRGTGENYGYTF. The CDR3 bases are TGTGCCAGCAGAGGTACAGGGGAGAACTATGGCTACACCTTC.

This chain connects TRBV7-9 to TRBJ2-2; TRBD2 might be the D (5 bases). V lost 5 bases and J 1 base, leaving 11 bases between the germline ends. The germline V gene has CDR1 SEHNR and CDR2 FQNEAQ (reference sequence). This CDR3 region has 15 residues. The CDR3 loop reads CASSRSAGNTGELFF. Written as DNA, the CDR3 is TGTGCCAGCAGCCGCTCCGCGGGGAACACCGGGGAGCTGTTTTTT.

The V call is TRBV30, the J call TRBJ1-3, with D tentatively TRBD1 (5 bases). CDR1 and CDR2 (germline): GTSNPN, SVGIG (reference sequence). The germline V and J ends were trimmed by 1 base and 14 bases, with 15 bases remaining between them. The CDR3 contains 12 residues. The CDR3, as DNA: TGTGCCTGGAGTGCAGGGAAAGGGGTTCTATATTTT. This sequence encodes CAWSAGKGVLYF.

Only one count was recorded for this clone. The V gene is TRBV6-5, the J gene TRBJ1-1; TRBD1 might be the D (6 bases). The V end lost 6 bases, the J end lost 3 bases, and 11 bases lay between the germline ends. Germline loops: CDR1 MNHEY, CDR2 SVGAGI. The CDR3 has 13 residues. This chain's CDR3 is CASRQGRDTEAFF. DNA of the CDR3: TGTGCCAGCAGACAGGGACGCGACACTGAAGCTTTCTTT.

The DNA for the CDR3 is TGTGCCAGCACGATAGCGGCCCACGTCACAGATACGCAGTATTTT. Its translation: CASTIAAHVTDTQYF. J is TRBJ2-3 and V is TRBV9; perhaps TRBD2 as D (6 bases). V lost 6 bases and J 2 bases, leaving 16 bases between the germline ends. In germline, CDR1 is SGDLS, CDR2 YYNGEE. This CDR3 spans 15 amino acids.

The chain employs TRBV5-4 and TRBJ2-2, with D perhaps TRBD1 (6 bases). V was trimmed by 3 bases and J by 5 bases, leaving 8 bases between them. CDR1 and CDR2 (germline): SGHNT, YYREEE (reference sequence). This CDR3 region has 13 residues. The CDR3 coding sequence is TGTGCCAGCAGCTACCAGGGGACCGGGGAGCTGTTTTTT. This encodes CASSYQGTGELFF.

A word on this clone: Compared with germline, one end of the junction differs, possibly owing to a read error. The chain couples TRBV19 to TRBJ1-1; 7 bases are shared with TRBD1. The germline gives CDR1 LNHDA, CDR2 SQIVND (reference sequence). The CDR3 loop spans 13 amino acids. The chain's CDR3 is CASSLDRDTEAFF. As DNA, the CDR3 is TGTGCCAGTAGTCTAGACAGGGACACTGAAGCTTTCTTT.

CDR3 sequence: CASSESHASSYEQYF. In DNA, the CDR3 is TGCGCCAGCAGTGAGTCCCACGCGAGCTCCTACGAGCAGTACTTC. The chain uses TRBV10-1 and TRBJ2-7; D gene unclear. This CDR3 comprises 15 residues. Trimming removed 0 bases from V and 0 bases from J, with 9 bases in between. CDR1 and CDR2 from the germline V gene are WNHNN and SYGVQD (reference sequence).

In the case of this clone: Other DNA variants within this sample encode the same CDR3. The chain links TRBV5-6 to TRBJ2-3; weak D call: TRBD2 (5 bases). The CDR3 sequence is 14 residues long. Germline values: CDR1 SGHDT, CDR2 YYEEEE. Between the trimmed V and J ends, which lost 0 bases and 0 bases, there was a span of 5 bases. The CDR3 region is CASSLAGSTDTQYF. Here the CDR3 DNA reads TGTGCCAGCAGCTTGGCGGGGAGCACAGATACGCAGTATTTT.

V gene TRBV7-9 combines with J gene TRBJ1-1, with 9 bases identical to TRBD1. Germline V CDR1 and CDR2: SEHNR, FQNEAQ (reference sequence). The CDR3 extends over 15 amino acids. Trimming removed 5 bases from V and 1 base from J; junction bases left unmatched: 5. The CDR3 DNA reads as TGTGCCAGCAGCCCCGACAGGGGGTGGAACACTGAAGCTTTCTTT. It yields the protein CASSPDRGWNTEAFF.